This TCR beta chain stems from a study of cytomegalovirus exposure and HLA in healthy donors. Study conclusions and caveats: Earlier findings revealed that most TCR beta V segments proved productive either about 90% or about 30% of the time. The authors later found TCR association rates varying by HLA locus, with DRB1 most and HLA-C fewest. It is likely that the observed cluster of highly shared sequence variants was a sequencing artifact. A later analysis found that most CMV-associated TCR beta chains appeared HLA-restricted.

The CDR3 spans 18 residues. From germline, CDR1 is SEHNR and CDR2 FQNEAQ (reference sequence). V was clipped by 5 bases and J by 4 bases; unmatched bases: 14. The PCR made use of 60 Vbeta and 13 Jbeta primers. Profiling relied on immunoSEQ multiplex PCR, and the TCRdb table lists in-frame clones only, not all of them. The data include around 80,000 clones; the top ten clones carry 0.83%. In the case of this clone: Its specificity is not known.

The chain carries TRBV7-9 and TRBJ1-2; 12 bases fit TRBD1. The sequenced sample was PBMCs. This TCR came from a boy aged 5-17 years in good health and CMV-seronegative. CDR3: CASSPVLGTGGLIYGYTF. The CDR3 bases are TGTGCCAGCAGCCCGGTACTGGGGACAGGGGGCTTAATCTATGGCTACACCTTC.